Included here is one T cell receptor (beta chain) sequence, with context. Its antigen is not identified. These data come from a study of T cells in localized non-small cell lung cancer. Study conclusions and caveats: It remains possible that heterogeneity exists, since only one tumor region was sequenced. Peak T cell clonality was found in uninvolved adjacent lung, exceeding tumor. Researchers found a median approximately 55 of the top 100 tumor clones in adjacent lung.

Data came from immunoSEQ multiplex PCR; TCRdb stores just in-frame clones and leaves some out. The table shows around 130,000 clones, with roughly 90% occurring only once. The CDR3 runs 16 residues. The ends were cut back, 0 bases at V and 4 bases at J, with 15 bases in the middle. The V gene's germline CDR1 is MNHEY and CDR2 SMNVEV (reference sequence). The chain uses TRBV27 and TRBJ2-5; D remains ambiguous. The TCR originated in an older female donor with stage I lung adenocarcinoma. The sample consisted of peripheral blood, taken before any cancer treatment. CDR3 amino acids: CASSLSFLTTGETQYF. As DNA, the CDR3 is TGTGCCAGCAGTTTATCTTTCTTGACGACGGGAGAGACCCAGTACTTC.